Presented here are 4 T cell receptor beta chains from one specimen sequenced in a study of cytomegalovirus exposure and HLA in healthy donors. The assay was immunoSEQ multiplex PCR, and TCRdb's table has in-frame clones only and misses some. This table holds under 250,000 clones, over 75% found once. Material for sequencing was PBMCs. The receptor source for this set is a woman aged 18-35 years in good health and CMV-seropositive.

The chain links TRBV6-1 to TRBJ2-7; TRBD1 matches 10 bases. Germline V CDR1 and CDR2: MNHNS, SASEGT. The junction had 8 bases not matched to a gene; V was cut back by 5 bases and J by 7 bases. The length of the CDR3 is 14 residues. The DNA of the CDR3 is TGTGCCAGCAGTTATGGACAGGGGGTGAGGGAGCAGTACTTC. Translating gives CASSYGQGVREQYF.

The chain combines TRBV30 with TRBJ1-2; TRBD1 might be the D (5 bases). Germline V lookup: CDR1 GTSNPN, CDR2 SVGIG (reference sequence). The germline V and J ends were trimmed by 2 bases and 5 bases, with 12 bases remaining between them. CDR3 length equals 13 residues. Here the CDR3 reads CAWSSGDLYGYTF. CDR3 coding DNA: TGTGCCTGGAGTTCGGGGGACCTATATGGCTACACCTTC.

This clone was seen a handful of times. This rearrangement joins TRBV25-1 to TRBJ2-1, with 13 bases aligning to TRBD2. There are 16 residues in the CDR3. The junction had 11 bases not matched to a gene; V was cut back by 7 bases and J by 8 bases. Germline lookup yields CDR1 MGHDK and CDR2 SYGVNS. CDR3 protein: CASTPLTSGRKDEQFF. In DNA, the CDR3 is TGTGCCAGCACCCCTCTGACTAGCGGGAGGAAGGATGAGCAGTTCTTC. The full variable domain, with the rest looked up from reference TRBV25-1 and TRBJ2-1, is EADIYQTPRYLVIGTGKKITLECSQTMGHDKMYWYQQDPGMELHLIHYSYGVNSTEKGDLSSESTVSRIRTEHFPLTLESARPSHTSQYLCASTPLTSGRKDEQFFGPGTRLTVL.

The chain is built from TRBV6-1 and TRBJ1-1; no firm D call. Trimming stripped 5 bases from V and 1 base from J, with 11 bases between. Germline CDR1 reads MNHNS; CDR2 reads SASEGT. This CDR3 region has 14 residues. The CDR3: CASSTVRRNTEAFF. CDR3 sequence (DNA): TGTGCCAGCAGTACGGTTCGGAGGAACACTGAAGCTTTCTTT.